The 24 T cell receptor beta chains presented below share a single source sample, sequenced in a study of T cell responses to AZD1222 COVID-19 vaccine. TCRdb keeps only in-frame clones here, not all; method: immunoSEQ multiplex PCR. This table holds some 65,000 clones, 79% found once. The sample in question was peripheral blood, obtained on day 0 of MenACWY control vaccination. These TCRs come from an adult in good health.

This chain joins TRBV7-8 and TRBJ1-5; D might be TRBD1 (6 bases). Germline V gives CDR1 SGHVS, CDR2 FQNEAQ. This CDR3 contains 14 residues. Trimming left V 5 bases short and J 6 bases short, with 14 bases between. DNA for the CDR3: TGTGCCAGCAGCCCTAGGGGGGTAGGTCAGCCCCAGCATTTT. Protein: CASSPRGVGQPQHF.

The rearrangement uses TRBV3-1 (or the pseudogene TRBV3-2) and TRBJ1-5, with TRBD1 matching over 7 bases. The V and J ends lost 2 bases and 4 bases, in that order; junction bases with no gene match: 2. The CDR3 consists of 14 residues. The germline gives CDR1 LGHDT, CDR2 YNNKEL (reference sequence). CDR3 amino acids: CASSQQGENQPQHF. CDR3 DNA sequence: TGTGCCAGCAGCCAACAGGGGGAGAATCAGCCCCAGCATTTT.

The chain joins TRBV6-5 to TRBJ2-7; D uncertain. V was shortened by 10 bases and J by 0 bases, with 13 bases between the two germline ends. Germline values: CDR1 MNHEY, CDR2 SVGAGI. The CDR3 sequence is 13 residues long. Written as DNA, the CDR3 is TGTGCCACCAGAATACAGAGCTCCTACGAGCAGTACTTC. Protein sequence: CATRIQSSYEQYF.

The gene calls are TRBV5-4 and TRBJ1-2; no definite D call. Per germline, CDR1 SGHNT and CDR2 YYREEE (reference sequence). The germline V and J ends were trimmed by 1 base and 6 bases, with 16 bases remaining between them. The CDR3 spans 15 residues. The CDR3 sequence is CASSLPGISAHGYTF. DNA of the CDR3: TGTGCCAGCAGCTTGCCCGGGATTAGCGCCCATGGCTACACCTTC.

The genes are TRBV28 and TRBJ2-1; D is possibly TRBD1 (5 bases). The CDR3 length is 14 residues. V was shortened by 5 bases and J by 0 bases, with 8 bases between the two germline ends. Looked up from germline, CDR1 is MDHEN and CDR2 is SYDVKM. Written as DNA, the CDR3 is TGTGCCAGCAGTCCTGACAGCTCCTACAATGAGCAGTTCTTC. It is translated as CASSPDSSYNEQFF.

As concerns this clone: Relative to the germline gene, one junction end is altered; a read error may explain this. V and J are TRBV19 and TRBJ1-2; 9 bases are a match to TRBD1. The CDR3 runs to 16 residues. The germline V gene has CDR1 LNHDA and CDR2 SQIVND (reference sequence). CDR3 region: CASSLDWTGAVDGYTF. Here the CDR3 DNA reads TGTGCCAGTAGTCTAGACTGGACAGGGGCGGTTGATGGCTACACCTTC.

The chain uses TRBV5-6 and TRBJ1-1; the D gene is possibly TRBD1 (5 bases). V was pared by 4 bases and J by 0 bases, with 19 bases between. CDR1 and CDR2 (germline): SGHDT, YYEEEE. The CDR3 is 17 residues long. Here the CDR3 DNA reads TGTGCCAGCAGCCCGGGGACTTTCATCTCACTGAACACTGAAGCTTTCTTT. Its translation is CASSPGTFISLNTEAFF. The full variable domain, its missing parts supplied by reference TRBV5-6 and TRBJ1-1, is DAGVTQSPTHLIKTRGQQVTLRCSPKSGHDTVSWYQQALGQGPQFIFQYYEEEERQRGNFPDRFSGHQFPNYSSELNVNALLLGDSALYLCASSPGTFISLNTEAFFGQGTRLTVV.

The V call is TRBV4-2, the J call TRBJ1-1; D is uncertain. Germline assignment: CDR1 LGHNA and CDR2 YNFKEQ. V lost 0 bases, J lost 1 base, and 21 bases lay in between. The CDR3 totals 19 residues. The DNA for the CDR3 is TGTGCCAGCAGCCAAGAAGGTCCTAACCCTGAACAGCAGAACACTGAAGCTTTCTTT. This codes for CASSQEGPNPEQQNTEAFF.

This clone is judged medium-sized. V gene TRBV2 combines with J gene TRBJ1-2; D is uncertain. Trimming took off 2 bases at V and 7 bases at J, with 20 bases between the two ends. Per the germline V gene, CDR1 is SNHLY and CDR2 is FYNNEI. CDR3 length equals 16 residues. CDR3 loop: CASSESRGQIQRGYTF. CDR3 coding DNA: TGTGCCAGCAGTGAAAGTCGGGGTCAGATCCAGCGTGGCTACACCTTC.

Comment on this clone: A read error may explain this, as a much larger clone is one base away. Distinct nucleotide sequences in the sample also encode this CDR3. This chain uses TRBV5-1 with TRBJ2-6; D is undetermined. Per the germline V gene, CDR1 is SGHRS and CDR2 is YFSETQ. Trimming removed 0 bases at V and 0 bases at J, with 4 bases between. This CDR3 region has 15 residues. The CDR3 is CASSLGSSGANVLTF. As DNA, the CDR3 is TGCGCCAGCAGCTTGGGGAGCTCTGGGGCCAACGTCCTGACTTTC. The whole variable domain, filled in from reference TRBV5-1 and TRBJ2-6, reads KAGVTQTPRYLIKTRGQQVTLSCSPISGHRSVSWYQQTPGQGLQFLFEYFSETQRNKGNFPGRFSGRQFSNSRSEMNVSTLELGDSALYLCASSLGSSGANVLTFGAGSRLTVL.

The V and J genes are TRBV5-4 and TRBJ2-2; D remains unclear. Germline V gene lookup returns CDR1 SGHNT and CDR2 YYREEE (reference sequence). The CDR3 length is 13 residues. Trimming shortened V by 4 bases and J by 6 bases, and 10 bases separated the two germline ends. This chain's CDR3 is CASSPGLSGELFF. The CDR3 nucleotides read TGTGCCAGCAGCCCAGGATTGTCCGGGGAGCTGTTTTTT.

V is TRBV9 and J is TRBJ1-2; D is possibly TRBD1 (5 bases). Per the germline V gene, CDR1 is SGDLS and CDR2 is YYNGEE. The CDR3 spans 17 residues. Between the trimmed V and J ends, which lost 0 bases and 4 bases, there was a span of 19 bases. As DNA, the CDR3 is TGTGCCAGCAGCGTAGATCCCCGGGGGACCCCCGGCTATGGCTACACCTTC. Protein: CASSVDPRGTPGYGYTF. Full variable domain (remainder filled in from reference TRBV9 and TRBJ1-2): DSGVTQTPKHLITATGQRVTLRCSPRSGDLSVYWYQQSLDQGLQFLIQYYNGEERAKGNILERFSAQQFPDLHSELNLSSLELGDSALYFCASSVDPRGTPGYGYTFGSGTRLTVV.

This clone occurred a few times. The V and J genes are TRBV19 and TRBJ2-2; 14 nucleotides agree with TRBD2. Germline CDR1 and CDR2: LNHDA and SQIVND (reference sequence). V dropped 7 bases and J dropped 5; count of bases not matched to a gene: 12. CDR3 length: 18 amino acids. The CDR3 DNA is TGTGCCAGTAAAGGGGCCGGACTAGCGGGAGGCGGGACCGGGGAGCTGTTTTTT. Protein sequence: CASKGAGLAGGGTGELFF.

V is TRBV5-1 and J is TRBJ2-7, with a tentative D call TRBD2 (6 bases). This CDR3 comprises 14 residues. CDR1 and CDR2 (germline): SGHRS, YFSETQ. The V gene lost 3 bases and the J gene lost 5 bases, with 15 bases spanning the gap. The CDR3 loop reads CASSSYGRGNEQYF. The CDR3, as DNA: TGCGCCAGCAGCTCATACGGTCGGGGGAACGAGCAGTACTTC.

The chain uses TRBV27 and TRBJ2-2, with D unclear. From germline, CDR1 is MNHEY and CDR2 SMNVEV (reference sequence). This CDR3 has 16 amino acids. V was trimmed by 6 bases and J by 5 bases, leaving 19 bases between them. The CDR3 bases are TGTGCCAGCAGCCGAATAGGATTTAGCCAAACCGGGGAGCTGTTTTTT. Translation: CASSRIGFSQTGELFF.

This rearrangement joins TRBV24-1 to TRBJ2-1, with D possibly TRBD2 on 5 matching bases. The V end was cut by 3 bases, the J end by 10 bases, with 9 bases between. The CDR3 extends over 12 amino acids. CDR1 KGHDR and CDR2 SFDVKD come from the germline V gene. DNA of the CDR3: TGTGCCACCAGTGATCCCCCGGGAGAGCAGTTCTTC. It codes for CATSDPPGEQFF.

The J gene is TRBJ2-5, the V gene TRBV5-6, with 7 bases that match TRBD1. With 4 bases clipped from V and 1 base from J, the junction kept 7 bases outside the gene matches. The CDR3 length is 15 residues. Per germline, CDR1 SGHDT and CDR2 YYEEEE. CDR3 residues: CASSKPGQSQETQYF. CDR3 coding DNA: TGTGCCAGCAGCAAACCGGGACAGAGCCAAGAGACCCAGTACTTC. Full variable domain (rest looked up from reference TRBV5-6 and TRBJ2-5): DAGVTQSPTHLIKTRGQQVTLRCSPKSGHDTVSWYQQALGQGPQFIFQYYEEEERQRGNFPDRFSGHQFPNYSSELNVNALLLGDSALYLCASSKPGQSQETQYFGPGTRLLVL.

The chain combines TRBV2 with TRBJ2-7; D is perhaps TRBD2 (5 bases). The ends were cut back, 6 bases at V and 3 bases at J, with 12 bases in the middle. CDR1 and CDR2 (germline): SNHLY, FYNNEI. This CDR3 is built from 13 residues. The CDR3 sequence is CASRDSFNYEQYF. The CDR3, as DNA: TGTGCCAGCAGGGACTCTTTTAACTACGAGCAGTACTTC.

The chain has TRBV25-1 and TRBJ1-1; 9 bases agree with TRBD1. The V gene end was trimmed by 6 bases and the J gene end by 5 bases; junction bases not matched to a gene: 1. CDR3 length equals 12 residues. Per germline, CDR1 MGHDK and CDR2 SYGVNS. The CDR3 DNA reads TGTGCCAGCAGGGGACAGGGTACTGAAGCTTTCTTT. Translated, it gives CASRGQGTEAFF.

This chain links TRBV7-2 with TRBJ2-3; TRBD1 or TRBD2 may be the D gene (6 bases each). Germline V gene lookup returns CDR1 SGHTA and CDR2 FQGNSA. Trimming left V 8 bases short and J 2 bases short, with 17 bases between. The CDR3 is made up of 15 amino acids. The CDR3 sequence: CASAGRRGATDTQYF. The CDR3 coding sequence is TGTGCCAGCGCTGGGCGTAGGGGGGCCACAGATACGCAGTATTTT.

The sample holds one count of this clone. The rearrangement uses TRBV4-3 and TRBJ1-4; weak D call: TRBD1 (6 bases). The V end lost 1 base, the J end lost 5 bases, and 11 bases lay between the germline ends. The CDR3 spans 15 residues. The germline gives CDR1 LGHNA, CDR2 YSLEER. CDR3: CASSQGTVGNEKLFF. The DNA for the CDR3 is TGCGCCAGCAGCCAAGGGACAGTGGGAAATGAAAAACTGTTTTTT.

The chain uses TRBV6-5 and TRBJ1-2; TRBD1 matches 9 bases. The CDR3 runs to 14 residues. Looked up from germline, CDR1 is MNHEY and CDR2 is SVGAGI. The ends lost 6 bases at V and 8 bases at J; junction bases unmatched: 10. CDR3 sequence: CASSLRTGEVGYTF. The CDR3, as DNA: TGTGCCAGCAGCCTGAGGACAGGGGAGGTGGGCTACACCTTC.

V and J are TRBV5-1 and TRBJ2-3; 8 bases map to TRBD1. Per the germline V gene, CDR1 is SGHRS and CDR2 is YFSETQ. V gave up 4 bases and J gave up 2 bases; unmatched junction bases: 9. The CDR3 consists of 16 residues. The CDR3 loop reads CASSADRVSATDTQYF. DNA for the CDR3: TGCGCCAGCAGCGCGGACAGGGTTTCTGCCACAGATACGCAGTATTTT.

This chain uses TRBV6-2 or TRBV6-3 with TRBJ2-1; 7 bases fit TRBD2. With 4 bases clipped from V and 6 bases from J, the junction kept 9 bases outside the gene matches. The CDR3 runs to 15 residues. The germline V gene has CDR1 MNHEY and CDR2 SVGEGT. The CDR3 DNA sequence: TGTGCCAGCAGTTCAACGGGACTACCTGGCAATGAGCAGTTCTTC. Amino acid sequence: CASSSTGLPGNEQFF.